A selection of T cell receptor beta chains follows, all from one sample in a study of cytomegalovirus exposure and HLA in healthy donors. Generated by immunoSEQ multiplex PCR, the TCRdb table keeps only in-frame clones and is missing some. The sample yields approximately 210,000 clones, 70% to 80% seen once. The specimen sequenced was PBMCs. Receptor source: a woman aged 45 to 65 in good health and CMV-seronegative. Each CDR3 is given with its conserved first and last residue. The D gene is left open where the match is weak. The listing skips clone size in some rows; elsewhere it reads once, few, many or a size class.

v_gene	j_gene	len	abundance	d_gene	CDR3nt	CDR3aa
TRBV7-9	TRBJ2-7	14	NA	NA	TGTGCCAGCAGTCCAGGTTCCGCCGCCTACGAGCAGTACTTC	CASSPGSAAYEQYF
TRBV27	TRBJ2-4	13	NA	NA	TGTGCCAGCAGTCTGGAATGGCGGGCCATTCAGTACTTC	CASSLEWRAIQYF
TRBV28	TRBJ2-3	15	NA	NA	TGTGCCAGCAGAATGGACTCACAAGTCACAGATACGCAGTATTTT	CASRMDSQVTDTQYF
TRBV19	TRBJ2-1	15	NA	NA	NA	CASSILARGGDEQFF
TRBV5-1	TRBJ1-4	15	NA	NA	TGCGCCAGCAGCTTGTACGGAGTTAAGGGGGAAAAACTGTTTTTT	CASSLYGVKGEKLFF
TRBV4-2	TRBJ2-7	15	NA	TRBD2	TGTGCCAGCAGCCAGTCTGCGGGAGCCCCGTACGAGCAGTACTTC	CASSQSAGAPYEQYF
TRBV2	TRBJ2-2	14	NA	TRBD1	TGTGCCAGCCACAGGGGGCGATATGCCGGGGAGCTGTTTTTT	CASHRGRYAGELFF
TRBV11-2	TRBJ1-1	13	NA	NA	TGTGCCACCAGCGAGCTACGGAACACTGAAGCTTTCTTT	CATSELRNTEAFF
TRBV27	TRBJ2-7	12	NA	TRBD1	TGTGCCAGCAGACAGGGGGCCTACGAGCAGTACTTC	CASRQGAYEQYF
TRBV7-9	TRBJ1-2	16	NA	NA	TGTGCCAGCAGCTCCCGAGGGGGGGCCAGTGGCTATGGCTACACCTTC	CASSSRGGASGYGYTF
TRBV4-2	TRBJ2-7	14	NA	NA	TGTGCCAGCAGCCCAGGACACGGATCCTACGAGCAGTACTTC	CASSPGHGSYEQYF
TRBV28	TRBJ1-4	16	NA	NA	TGTGCCAGCACCGGGAGGTCTTACGCAACTAATGAAAAACTGTTTTTT	CASTGRSYATNEKLFF
TRBV15	TRBJ1-5	16	NA	NA	TGTGCCACCAGCAGAGCGCTAGGACAAACAACCCAGCCCCAGCATTTT	CATSRALGQTTQPQHF
TRBV18	TRBJ1-1	15	NA	NA	TGTGCCAGCTCACCATATCTGGGGCTGAACACTGAAGCTTTCTTT	CASSPYLGLNTEAFF
TRBV5-6	TRBJ2-5	15	NA	TRBD1	TGTGCCAGCAGCTCGGACAGGGTCGCCCAAGAGACCCAGTACTTC	CASSSDRVAQETQYF
TRBV5-1	TRBJ1-1	13	NA	NA	TGCGCCAGCAGCCAAACAGTGGCCGCTGAAGCTTTCTTT	CASSQTVAAEAFF
TRBV11-3	TRBJ2-6	18	few	TRBD1	TGTGCCAGCAGCCACGCCGGGACAGGGTACTCTGGGGCCAACGTCCTGACTTTC	CASSHAGTGYSGANVLTF
TRBV6-1	TRBJ2-3	15	NA	NA	TGTGCCAGCAGTGAACTTGGGCGGGTCACAGATACGCAGTATTTT	CASSELGRVTDTQYF
TRBV18	TRBJ1-1	16	NA	TRBD1	TGTGCCAGCTCCCCTGGGACAGGGTGGATTCGCACTGAAGCTTTCTTT	CASSPGTGWIRTEAFF
TRBV27	TRBJ1-5	15	NA	TRBD1	TGTGCCAGCAGAGGGACAGGGCATAGCAATCAGCCCCAGCATTTT	CASRGTGHSNQPQHF
TRBV5-1	TRBJ2-7	14	NA	TRBD1	TGCGCCAGCAGCTTATCGACAGGGGGCTACGAGCAGTACTTC	CASSLSTGGYEQYF
TRBV29-1	TRBJ1-1	13	NA	NA	TGCAGCTCCTACGGGGAAGGGAACACTGAAGCTTTCTTT	CSSYGEGNTEAFF
TRBV5-1	TRBJ2-7	16	NA	NA	TGCGCCAGCAGCTTGAGGGCGCGGGGGCCGACCTACGAGCAGTACTTC	CASSLRARGPTYEQYF
TRBV9	TRBJ1-1	16	NA	NA	TGTGCCAGCAGCTCCACGGGGGGGCAGGGGAACACTGAAGCTTTCTTT	CASSSTGGQGNTEAFF
TRBV7-3	TRBJ1-1	14	NA	NA	TGTGCCAGCAGCTTATTGGGGGGAGGCACTGAAGCTTTCTTT	CASSLLGGGTEAFF
TRBV9	TRBJ2-7	15	few	NA	TGTGCCAGCAGCGTCGGGGACTGGGCGTTCTCCGAGCAGTACTTC	CASSVGDWAFSEQYF
TRBV11-2	TRBJ1-1	14	once	TRBD1	TGTGCCAGCAGCTCAGGACAGGGGTGGACTGAAGCTTTCTTT	CASSSGQGWTEAFF
TRBV19	TRBJ1-4	14	NA	TRBD1	TGTGCCAGTAGTCCTCAGGGGGCCGGGGAAAAACTGTTTTTT	CASSPQGAGEKLFF
TRBV21-1	TRBJ1-2	16	few	NA	TGTGCCAGCAGCAAAGCGCTTTCGGGACAGCCCTATGGCTACACCTTC	CASSKALSGQPYGYTF
TRBV18	TRBJ2-2	13	NA	TRBD1	TGTGCCAGCTCGCGACAGGGGGCCGGGGAGCTGTTTTTT	CASSRQGAGELFF
TRBV5-1	TRBJ2-2	16	NA	NA	TGCGCCAGCAGCCTCGAACCAGGAACGAACACCGGGGAGCTGTTTTTT	CASSLEPGTNTGELFF
TRBV30	TRBJ1-2	15	NA	NA	TGTGCCTGGAGTGCAGGGTCCACTAAAAGCTATGGCTACACCTTC	CAWSAGSTKSYGYTF
TRBV5-1	TRBJ2-3	16	NA	TRBD1	TGCGCCAGCAGCTTCGTTCCGGGACAGGGCTCAGATACGCAGTATTTT	CASSFVPGQGSDTQYF
TRBV4-3	TRBJ1-2	14	NA	NA	TGCGCCAGCAGCCAAGGTCCAAACAGCTATGGCTACACCTTC	CASSQGPNSYGYTF
TRBV12-5	TRBJ2-5	14	NA	TRBD1	TGTGCTAGTGGTTCTACAGGGGCTGGGGAGACCCAGTACTTC	CASGSTGAGETQYF
TRBV4-1	TRBJ2-3	13	few	NA	TGCGCCAGCAGCTCCCCCCAGCGAGATACGCAGTATTTT	CASSSPQRDTQYF
TRBV19	TRBJ2-1	14	NA	TRBD1	TGTGCCAGTAGGGGGACAGGCAGAGACAATGAGCAGTTCTTC	CASRGTGRDNEQFF
TRBV28	TRBJ1-2	13	NA	TRBD1	TGTGCCAGCAGCCCCGACAGGGTCGGCGGCTACACCTTC	CASSPDRVGGYTF
TRBV7-9	TRBJ2-7	13	NA	TRBD2	TGTGCCAGCAGCGAACTAGCGGGAGTGGAGCAGTACTTC	CASSELAGVEQYF
TRBV7-9	TRBJ2-7	15	NA	TRBD1	TGTGCCAGCAGCTTAGCTGGGACAGGGTCCTACGAGCAGTACTTC	CASSLAGTGSYEQYF
TRBV14	TRBJ1-2	15	NA	TRBD1	TGTGCCAGCAGCCTGATATCAGGGGGCCCCTATGGCTACACCTTC	CASSLISGGPYGYTF
TRBV5-4	TRBJ2-5	14	NA	NA	TGTGCCAGCAGCTTGGGGGGAGTAATAGAGACCCAGTACTTC	CASSLGGVIETQYF
TRBV7-8	TRBJ1-2	14	NA	NA	TGTGCCAGCAGCTCGCCGCCAGGGGACTATGGCTACACCTTC	CASSSPPGDYGYTF
TRBV15	TRBJ1-5	15	NA	NA	TGTGCCACCAGCAGAGCCGACATGAGCAATCAGCCCCAGCATTTT	CATSRADMSNQPQHF
TRBV28	TRBJ2-7	15	once	NA	TGTGCCAGCAGTTTTACCTTCACCAGGGGTTACGAGCAGTACTTC	CASSFTFTRGYEQYF
TRBV19	TRBJ1-5	19	NA	TRBD1	TGTGCCAGTAGTATGAAGTCAGGGGGCCACTTGTCCCGCAATCAGCCCCAGCATTTT	CASSMKSGGHLSRNQPQHF
TRBV27	TRBJ2-3	17	NA	TRBD2	TGTGCCAGCAGTTTTCGACTAGCGGGAGGGCCAGGAGATACGCAGTATTTT	CASSFRLAGGPGDTQYF
TRBV6-5	TRBJ1-2	14	NA	NA	TGTGCCAGCAGTTACTCTAGGGGGAACTATGGCTACACCTTC	CASSYSRGNYGYTF
TRBV9	TRBJ2-3	18	NA	TRBD2	TGTGCCAGCAGCGTAGAAGTGTCTAGCGGGAGGGCCACAGATACGCAGTATTTT	CASSVEVSSGRATDTQYF
TRBV6-1	TRBJ2-3	15	NA	NA	TGTGCCAGCATTATCGGTTTGTTAGGCACAGATACGCAGTATTTT	CASIIGLLGTDTQYF